A selection of T cell receptor beta chains follows, all from one sample in a study of blood T cell repertoires in COVID-19. Libraries were prepared by immunoSEQ multiplex PCR; TCRdb keeps only in-frame clonotypes and omits some of them. The data show about 330,000 clones, 75% to 90% seen once. The sample taken for sequencing was PBMCs or T cells enriched from blood (not recorded which). The receptors were sampled from a man aged 25 to 45 who had recovered from COVID-19. The CDR3 runs from the conserved cysteine through the conserved F or W. D genes are given only for firm matches. Size tells how often a clone was seen (once, few, many) or the class of an expanded clone, and some rows leave it out.

length,J,V,size,D,DNA,CDR3
16,TRBJ1-1,TRBV28,-,TRBD1,TGTGCCAGCAGTCCGTACCGGACAGGGGGCCACACTGAAGCTTTCTTT,CASSPYRTGGHTEAFF
11,TRBJ1-1,TRBV20-1,-,-,TGCAGTTTCCAGGGAATCACTGAAGCTTTCTTT,CSFQGITEAFF
17,TRBJ1-5,TRBV19,-,-,TGTGCCAGTAGTATTCATACCAGGGAGGGGGTCAATCAGCCCCAGCATTTT,CASSIHTREGVNQPQHF
15,TRBJ2-3,TRBV28,-,-,TGTGCCAGCAGTCCGTCGGGGGGCCCGACAGATACGCAGTATTTT,CASSPSGGPTDTQYF
19,TRBJ2-6,TRBV5-1,-,-,TGCGCCAGCAGCTTGTGGCCGGGGGGCCTTCTCTCTGGGGCCAACGTCCTGACTTTC,CASSLWPGGLLSGANVLTF
13,TRBJ1-2,TRBV27,-,TRBD1,TGTGCCAGCAGTTACGACAGGGCGACTGGCTACACCTTC,CASSYDRATGYTF
15,TRBJ1-4,TRBV28,few,-,TGTGCCAGCCGAACAGGGAGTGGGGGTAATGAAAAACTGTTTTTT,CASRTGSGGNEKLFF
14,TRBJ2-3,TRBV11-2,-,TRBD2,TGTGCCAGCAGCTGGGGGCGGGGGGAAGATACGCAGTATTTT,CASSWGRGEDTQYF
16,TRBJ2-5,TRBV7-9,once,-,TGTGCCAGCAGCCCGGATGAGACAGTGATAGGGGAGACCCAGTACTTC,CASSPDETVIGETQYF
13,TRBJ1-4,TRBV28,once,TRBD1,TGTGCCAGCCTAGGGGGCGAGGGTGAAAAACTGTTTTTT,CASLGGEGEKLFF
16,TRBJ2-2,TRBV19,-,-,TGTGCCAGTAGTATTGGCAGGGTCGTAGACACCGGGGAGCTGTTTTTT,CASSIGRVVDTGELFF
15,TRBJ2-3,TRBV7-9,-,-,TGTGCCAGCAGCGTCGGAGTTACCAAGACAGATACGCAGTATTTT,CASSVGVTKTDTQYF
14,TRBJ2-5,TRBV27,-,-,TGTGCCAGCAGTACCGCCACGAAGGGGGAGACCCAGTACTTC,CASSTATKGETQYF
14,TRBJ2-5,TRBV27,-,TRBD1,TGTGCCAGCAGTTTATCAGGGGGCGGAGAGACCCAGTACTTC,CASSLSGGGETQYF
13,TRBJ2-7,TRBV28,-,-,TGTGCCAGCAGTTTATACACGGGGAACGAGCAGTACTTC,CASSLYTGNEQYF
15,TRBJ1-6,TRBV9,-,-,TGTGCCAGCAGCGTAGCGTGGGGGCCTAATTCACCCCTCCACTTT,CASSVAWGPNSPLHF
13,TRBJ2-3,TRBV6-6,-,-,TGTGCCAGCAGTTACGGGCAGAGAGATACGCAGTATTTT,CASSYGQRDTQYF
19,TRBJ1-4,TRBV5-1,-,-,TGCGCCAGCAGCTTGGACCCCCTCGGACAGATCACAACTAATGAAAAACTGTTTTTT,CASSLDPLGQITTNEKLFF
13,TRBJ2-5,TRBV27,-,TRBD2,TGTGCCAGCAGTGTTCTCACTGGGAGGGGCCAGTACTTC,CASSVLTGRGQYF
15,TRBJ1-4,TRBV6-5,-,-,TGTGCCAGCAGTTCGGGGTGGCAGACTAATGAAAAACTGTTTTTT,CASSSGWQTNEKLFF
16,TRBJ1-4,TRBV7-9,once,-,TGTGCCAGCAGCTCGGACACGGGGACAAGTAATGAAAAACTGTTTTTT,CASSSDTGTSNEKLFF
20,TRBJ1-6,TRBV3-1/TRBV3-2,few,-,TGTGCCAGCAGCCAAGAAGGGGTTCGGGGGAGGAGCTCCTATAATTCACCCCTCCACTTT,CASSQEGVRGRSSYNSPLHF
14,TRBJ1-2,TRBV30,-,-,TGTGCCTGGAGTGTATGGTCTGGGGCCTATGGCTACACCTTC,CAWSVWSGAYGYTF
18,TRBJ1-4,TRBV19,-,TRBD1,TGTGCCAGTAGTACGGGACAGCCAGCAAACTCCTTTAATGAAAAACTGTTTTTT,CASSTGQPANSFNEKLFF
16,TRBJ2-1,TRBV5-8,-,TRBD2,TGTGCCAGCAACTTTGGACTAGCGGGGGGGCACAATGAGCAGTTCTTC,CASNFGLAGGHNEQFF
14,TRBJ2-2,TRBV6-4,-,-,TGTGCCAGCACCGGGAAGCGGCGGGTCGGGGAGCTGTTTTTT,CASTGKRRVGELFF
14,TRBJ2-7,TRBV5-5,-,TRBD2,TGTGCCAGCAGCTTGGCCCGGGGGGCCTACGAGCAGTACTTC,CASSLARGAYEQYF
16,TRBJ2-7,TRBV25-1,-,TRBD1,TGTGCCAGCAGTGATTGGGCGGGGACAGGGGGTTACGAGCAGTACTTC,CASSDWAGTGGYEQYF
16,TRBJ2-5,TRBV2,-,TRBD2,TGTGCCAGCAGTGTAGATAGCGGGGGGTCCATAGAGACCCAGTACTTC,CASSVDSGGSIETQYF
15,TRBJ1-6,TRBV30,-,TRBD1,TGTGCCTGGAGAAGCCCGGGACAGGGAAATTCACCCCTCCACTTT,CAWRSPGQGNSPLHF
15,TRBJ1-3,TRBV5-1,-,-,TGCGCCAGCAGCTTCGGCGGGGGGCGAGGAAACACCATATATTTT,CASSFGGGRGNTIYF
16,TRBJ1-2,TRBV24-1,-,TRBD1,TGTGCCACCAGTGGGGTTGGACAGGGCGGGAACTATGGCTACACCTTC,CATSGVGQGGNYGYTF
13,TRBJ1-2,TRBV18,once,TRBD1,TGTGCCAGCTCACACAGGGGGCAGGAAGGCTACACCTTC,CASSHRGQEGYTF
17,TRBJ2-1,TRBV7-6,-,TRBD2,TGTGCCAGCAGCTCCCTAGCGGGGGGGCTGGGGTACAATGAGCAGTTCTTC,CASSSLAGGLGYNEQFF
16,TRBJ2-1,TRBV5-1,-,TRBD2,TGCGCCAGCAGCTTGGAGGCGGGGGGGCCGTTGGATGAGCAGTTCTTC,CASSLEAGGPLDEQFF
11,TRBJ2-3,TRBV12-3/TRBV12-4,-,-,TGTGCCAGCAGTTGGCGGGATACGCAGTATTTT,CASSWRDTQYF
14,TRBJ1-1,TRBV6-5,-,TRBD1,TGTGCCAGCAGCCCGACAGGGGGCTTCACTGAAGCTTTCTTT,CASSPTGGFTEAFF
15,TRBJ2-1,TRBV7-8,few,-,TGTGCCAGCAGCTTGCGGACACCCTCCTACAATGAGCAGTTCTTC,CASSLRTPSYNEQFF
13,TRBJ1-1,TRBV18,-,-,TGTGCCAGCTCACAGGGGGTGAACACTGAAGCTTTCTTT,CASSQGVNTEAFF
16,TRBJ2-3,TRBV10-3,-,TRBD2,TGTGCCATCAGCAAGGGACTAGCGGGGGCTGGGGATACGCAGTATTTT,CAISKGLAGAGDTQYF
14,TRBJ2-7,TRBV2,-,-,TGTGCCAGCACCGGACAGGAGGGGTCCTACGAGCAGTACTTC,CASTGQEGSYEQYF